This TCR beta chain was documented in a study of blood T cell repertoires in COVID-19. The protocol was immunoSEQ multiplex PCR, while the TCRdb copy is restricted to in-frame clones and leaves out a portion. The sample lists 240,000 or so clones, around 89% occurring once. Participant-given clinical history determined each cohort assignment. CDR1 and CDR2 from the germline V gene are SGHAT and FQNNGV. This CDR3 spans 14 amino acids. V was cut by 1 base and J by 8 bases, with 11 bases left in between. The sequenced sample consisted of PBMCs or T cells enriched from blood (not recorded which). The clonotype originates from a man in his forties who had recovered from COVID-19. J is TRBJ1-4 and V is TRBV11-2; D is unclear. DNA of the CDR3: TGTGCCAGCAGCTTAGGGTTCAAAGCGGAAAAACTGTTTTTT. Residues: CASSLGFKAEKLFF.